These 22 T cell receptor beta chains came from one sample sequenced in a study of control samples from healthy donors and cancer patients. Sequenced by immunoSEQ multiplex PCR; TCRdb stores in-frame clones only, minus some. Of 160,000 or so clones listed, approximately 90% are singletons. The sample consisted of blood. The receptors originated from a woman aged 30 to 39 in good health.

V usage is TRBV7-9 and J usage is TRBJ2-3; D gene unclear. The CDR3 extends over 13 amino acids. Trimming left V 1 base short and J 4 bases short, with 6 bases between. From germline, CDR1 is SEHNR and CDR2 FQNEAQ (reference sequence). The CDR3 protein is CASSLVSADTQYF. The CDR3 DNA reads TGTGCCAGCAGCTTAGTCTCGGCAGATACGCAGTATTTT.

The chain uses TRBV2 and TRBJ1-1; D not certain. Germline CDR1 SNHLY, CDR2 FYNNEI. This CDR3 is 11 amino acids long. Trimming removed 5 bases at V and 3 bases at J, with 4 bases between. The DNA of the CDR3 is TGTGCCAGCAGTTTCGACACTGAAGCTTTCTTT. It is translated as CASSFDTEAFF. The entire variable domain, with the rest obtained from reference TRBV2 and TRBJ1-1, is as follows: EPEVTQTPSHQVTQMGQEVILRCVPISNHLYFYWYRQILGQKVEFLVSFYNNEISEKSEIFDDQFSVERPDGSNFTLKIRSTKLEDSAMYFCASSFDTEAFFGQGTRLTVV.

This clone was observed once. CDR3 protein: CASSVEPTSNTEAFF. CDR3 coding DNA: TGTGCCAGCAGCGTAGAACCGACCTCGAACACTGAAGCTTTCTTT. This chain uses TRBV9 with TRBJ1-1, with D hard to call. Germline V gene lookup returns CDR1 SGDLS and CDR2 YYNGEE. The CDR3 is 15 residues long. V lost 0 bases and J lost 1, with 10 bases in between.

The chain employs TRBV10-3 and TRBJ2-1; the match to TRBD2 covers 14 bases. The V gene's germline CDR1 is ENHRY and CDR2 SYGVKD. The CDR3 runs to 15 residues. J was trimmed by 7 bases and V by 6 bases; bases with no gene match: 5. The CDR3 DNA reads as TGTGCCATCAGCGGACTAGCGGGAGGATTGAATGAGCAGTTCTTC. This translates into CAISGLAGGLNEQFF.

This rearrangement joins TRBV28 to TRBJ2-1, with D perhaps matching TRBD1 (6 bases). V lost 6 bases and J lost 9, with 21 bases in between. The CDR3 extends over 15 amino acids. Per the germline V gene, CDR1 is MDHEN and CDR2 is SYDVKM. CDR3 amino acids: CASRPNSPQGSEQFF. DNA for the CDR3: TGTGCCAGCAGGCCCAACTCCCCACAGGGTAGTGAGCAGTTCTTC.

This chain joins TRBV9 and TRBJ1-1, with 9 nucleotides matching TRBD1. Unmatched junction bases numbered 8, after V lost 4 bases and J lost 4 bases. Germline V gene sequence: CDR1 SGDLS, CDR2 YYNGEE. The CDR3 is 15 amino acids. The CDR3 loop is CASSSRDRVTTEAFF. Written as DNA, the CDR3 is TGTGCCAGCAGCTCCAGGGACAGGGTAACCACTGAAGCTTTCTTT. The full variable domain, with the rest looked up from reference TRBV9 and TRBJ1-1, is DSGVTQTPKHLITATGQRVTLRCSPRSGDLSVYWYQQSLDQGLQFLIQYYNGEERAKGNILERFSAQQFPDLHSELNLSSLELGDSALYFCASSSRDRVTTEAFFGQGTRLTVV.

V gene TRBV5-5 combines with J gene TRBJ1-4, with 7 bases matching TRBD1. J lost 6 bases, V lost 5 bases, and 10 bases had no gene match. The CDR3 is 15 amino acids. From germline, CDR1 is SGHKS and CDR2 YYEKEE (reference sequence). CDR3 bases: TGTGCCAGCAGTCACCAAGGGACAGCGGATGAAAAACTGTTTTTT. This translates into CASSHQGTADEKLFF.

This clone was seen only a few times. V is TRBV5-4 and J is TRBJ2-2; D is undetermined. Germline loops: CDR1 SGHNT, CDR2 YYREEE (reference sequence). The ends were cut back, 3 bases at V and 1 base at J, with 7 bases in the middle. There are 14 residues in the CDR3. The CDR3 nucleotides are TGTGCCAGCAGCTCCAGAGAGAACACCGGGGAGCTGTTTTTT. Translation: CASSSRENTGELFF.

The chain joins TRBV27 to TRBJ2-5, with TRBD1 matching over 7 bases. With 8 bases clipped from V and 4 bases from J, the junction kept 10 bases outside the gene matches. CDR3 length: 14 amino acids. Germline-derived CDR1 and CDR2 are MNHEY and SMNVEV (reference sequence). The chain's CDR3 is CASGLAGGSETQYF. Here the CDR3 DNA reads TGTGCCAGCGGATTAGCAGGGGGTTCAGAGACCCAGTACTTC.

V is TRBV19 and J is TRBJ2-3; D is ambiguous. Germline lookup yields CDR1 LNHDA and CDR2 SQIVND (reference sequence). The CDR3 is 13 amino acids. With 3 bases removed from V and 4 bases from J, the gap between germline ends came to 8 bases. The CDR3 region has the DNA TGTGCCAGTAGTATTTCGTGGTCAGATACGCAGTATTTT. Amino acids: CASSISWSDTQYF.

About this clone itself: The junction departs from the called germline gene at one end, perhaps through a read error. The genes are TRBV15 and TRBJ2-1; 9 positions match TRBD1. Germline CDR1 LNHNV, CDR2 YYDKDF (reference sequence). The CDR3 extends over 18 amino acids. CDR3 DNA sequence: TGCGCCACCAGCAGAGATAATTCCGCGACAGGGGGGGGCAATGAGCAGTTCTTC. Protein sequence: CATSRDNSATGGGNEQFF.

This chain links TRBV28 with TRBJ2-5, with TRBD2 as a possible D gene (5 bases). V was clipped by 10 bases and J by 0 bases, with 18 bases between them. This CDR3 has 15 amino acids. Germline CDR1 reads MDHEN; CDR2 reads SYDVKM. The CDR3 coding sequence is TGTGCCACCGGGAACGGTTTGGGGTACCAAGAGACCCAGTACTTC. It translates to CATGNGLGYQETQYF.

This clone is a singleton in its sample. V and J are TRBV25-1 and TRBJ2-7; 11 bases fit TRBD1. The CDR3 spans 15 residues. Germline V lookup: CDR1 MGHDK, CDR2 SYGVNS. Losses at the gene ends were 4 bases for V and 0 bases for J; bases not matched to a gene: 2. The CDR3, as DNA: TGTGCCAGCAGTGGGACAGGGGGCTACTCCTACGAGCAGTACTTC. This encodes CASSGTGGYSYEQYF.

The V call is TRBV11-2, the J call TRBJ1-3, with TRBD1 identical over 8 bases. The germline V gene has CDR1 SGHAT and CDR2 FQNNGV. Trimming at V came to 4 bases and at J to 2 bases, leaving 4 bases not matched to a gene. The CDR3 has 15 amino acids. CDR3 protein: CASSSYRGAGNTIYF. The CDR3 bases are TGTGCCAGCAGCTCCTACAGGGGGGCTGGAAACACCATATATTTT.

The chain couples TRBV18 to TRBJ2-1; 10 bases line up with TRBD2. V was pared by 2 bases and J by 6 bases, with 7 bases of the junction left unmatched. Germline CDR1 is KGHSH and CDR2 is LQKENI. The length of the CDR3 is 16 residues. The DNA of the CDR3 is TGTGCCAGCTCACCAGGGGCTAGCGGGAGTATCAATGAGCAGTTCTTC. It encodes CASSPGASGSINEQFF.

The genes are TRBV5-1 and TRBJ2-7, with 10 positions matching TRBD1. J was trimmed by 1 base and V by 0 bases; bases with no gene match: 7. This CDR3 spans 17 amino acids. Germline loops: CDR1 SGHRS, CDR2 YFSETQ. CDR3 loop: CASSLELPGQGSYEQYF. The CDR3 nucleotides are TGCGCCAGCAGCTTGGAATTACCGGGACAGGGGTCCTACGAGCAGTACTTC.

The genes are TRBV7-7 and TRBJ2-2, with 12 bases fitting TRBD1. This CDR3 contains 15 residues. CDR1 SSHAT and CDR2 FNYEAQ come from the germline V gene (reference sequence). The J segment lost 6 bases and the V segment lost 3 bases, leaving 2 bases of the junction unmatched. The chain's CDR3 is CASSLGTGGAGELFF. In DNA, the CDR3 is TGTGCCAGCAGCTTGGGGACAGGGGGCGCCGGGGAGCTGTTTTTT. Drawing the rest from reference TRBV7-7 and TRBJ2-2, the complete variable domain is GAGVSQSPRYKVTKRGQDVTLRCDPISSHATLYWYQQALGQGPEFLTYFNYEAQPDKSGLPSDRFSAERPEGSISTLTIQRTEQRDSAMYRCASSLGTGGAGELFFGEGSRLTVL.

As for this clone: The same CDR3 is also encoded by other DNA sequences in this sample. The chain uses TRBV28 and TRBJ1-1; D is uncertain. Germline-derived CDR1 and CDR2 are MDHEN and SYDVKM. Trimming removed 3 bases at V and 1 base at J, with 6 bases between. The CDR3 length is 13 residues. The CDR3 sequence: CASSLTENTEAFF. CDR3 nucleotide sequence: TGTGCCAGCAGTTTGACTGAGAACACTGAAGCTTTCTTT.

The chain recombines TRBV7-3 with TRBJ2-7, with D tentatively TRBD1 (7 bases). CDR3 length: 15 amino acids. Germline V CDR1 and CDR2: SGHTA, FQGTGA. The V and J ends lost 8 bases and 2 bases respectively, with 19 bases between them. CDR3 amino acids: CASGEAGGTTYEQYF. For the CDR3, the DNA is TGTGCCAGCGGGGAGGCAGGGGGGACAACCTACGAGCAGTACTTC.

This chain connects TRBV9 to TRBJ2-1, with D perhaps matching TRBD1 (6 bases). The ends were cut back, 3 bases at V and 6 bases at J, with 10 bases in the middle. Germline CDR1 is SGDLS and CDR2 is YYNGEE. CDR3 length equals 13 residues. The CDR3 DNA reads TGTGCCAGCAGCGCACTAGGGGGCAATGAGCAGTTCTTC. It codes for CASSALGGNEQFF.

This chain's CDR3 is CASSPGDRGWETQYF. The DNA of the CDR3 is TGTGCCAGCAGCCCAGGGGACAGGGGCTGGGAGACCCAGTACTTC. The chain employs TRBV9 and TRBJ2-5; 10 bases map to TRBD1. With V trimmed by 4 bases and J by 5 bases, 8 bases remained unmatched. The V gene's germline CDR1 is SGDLS and CDR2 YYNGEE. CDR3 length: 15 amino acids. Using reference TRBV9 and TRBJ2-5 for the parts outside the CDR3, the full variable domain is DSGVTQTPKHLITATGQRVTLRCSPRSGDLSVYWYQQSLDQGLQFLIQYYNGEERAKGNILERFSAQQFPDLHSELNLSSLELGDSALYFCASSPGDRGWETQYFGPGTRLLVL.

This chain connects TRBV28 to TRBJ1-2; D might be TRBD1 (5 bases). Trimming shortened V by 3 bases and J by 3 bases, and 17 bases separated the two germline ends. Per germline, CDR1 MDHEN and CDR2 SYDVKM. This CDR3 has 16 residues. CDR3 sequence (DNA): TGTGCCAGCAGTTTTTTTGGGGGAGTAGGGGACTATGGCTACACCTTC. Protein: CASSFFGGVGDYGYTF.